These T cell receptor beta chains were read from a single sample in a study of blood T cell repertoires in COVID-19. Data came from immunoSEQ multiplex PCR; TCRdb stores just in-frame clones and leaves some out. The table records 390,000 or so clones, around 90% of them present only once. Sequenced input: peripheral blood. The receptor set was obtained from a man aged 18 to 35 with active or convalescent COVID-19. Both conserved end residues are part of each CDR3. The D gene is left open where the match is weak. Expanded clones get a size class; other rows say once, few or many, or leave the size out.

j_call	d_call	clone_size	v_call	cdr3_nt	cdr3_aa
TRBJ2-7	TRBD1	NA	TRBV19	TGTGCCAGTAGTATAGCAGGGGGCCAACTCTACGAGCAGTACTTC	CASSIAGGQLYEQYF
TRBJ1-1	TRBD1	few	TRBV27	TGTGCCAGCAGTTTCGGCAGGGGGAAGGACACTGAAGCTTTCTTT	CASSFGRGKDTEAFF
TRBJ2-7	NA	NA	TRBV7-9	TGTGCCAGCAGCTCCGCCTACGAGCAGTACTTC	CASSSAYEQYF
TRBJ1-2	TRBD1	NA	TRBV6-5	TGTGCCAGCAGGACGGGACAGGGGGCGTTTTATGGCTACACCTTC	CASRTGQGAFYGYTF
TRBJ1-4	NA	NA	TRBV14	TGTGCCAGCAGCCCCCCACGACAGGAGCCGAATGAAAAACTGTTTTTT	CASSPPRQEPNEKLFF
TRBJ2-2	TRBD2	NA	TRBV7-8	TGTGCCAGCAGCTTAGATACTAGCGGGTATCGTAGCACCGGGGAGCTGTTTTTT	CASSLDTSGYRSTGELFF
TRBJ1-2	NA	NA	TRBV7-2	TGTGCCAGCAGCTTTGGGCTGGTTGGCTACACCTTC	CASSFGLVGYTF
TRBJ2-6	TRBD1	NA	TRBV30	TGTGCCTGGACCTCAAAGGTCTGGAAACAGGGGGCGCATGCCAACGTCCTGACTTTC	CAWTSKVWKQGAHANVLTF
TRBJ1-6	NA	NA	TRBV27	TGTGCCAGCAGTTTCGGAAGGGGAAGCTATAATTCACCCCTCCACTTT	CASSFGRGSYNSPLHF
TRBJ2-2	NA	NA	TRBV10-3	TGTGCCATCAAAAGGACAGCCAACGGGGAGCTGTTTTTT	CAIKRTANGELFF
TRBJ1-2	NA	NA	TRBV6-5	TGTGCCAGCAGTTACGGTGCCCAGGGTGGCTACACCTTC	CASSYGAQGGYTF
TRBJ2-1	NA	NA	TRBV7-9	TGTGCCAGCAGCTTAGCGGCAGCCGGGAGCCCTTACAATGAGCAGTTCTTC	CASSLAAAGSPYNEQFF
TRBJ1-5	NA	once	TRBV11-2	TGTGCCAGCAGCCCAACGGGGGGCAATCAGCCCCAGCATTTT	CASSPTGGNQPQHF
TRBJ1-5	TRBD1	NA	TRBV4-2	TGTGCCAGCAGCCAATACACAGGGGATAACAATCAGCCCCAGCATTTT	CASSQYTGDNNQPQHF
TRBJ1-3	NA	NA	TRBV11-2	TGTGCCAGCAGCTTTGACGGGTCGACTGCTGGAAACACCATATATTTT	CASSFDGSTAGNTIYF
TRBJ1-5	NA	NA	TRBV18	TGTGCCAGCTCACCCTCGGGGGGCAGCAATCAGCCCCAGCATTTT	CASSPSGGSNQPQHF
TRBJ1-2	NA	NA	TRBV29-1	TGCAGCGTTGATGATGGGGGCGGATACTATGGCTACACCTTC	CSVDDGGGYYGYTF
TRBJ2-5	NA	NA	TRBV4-3	TGCGCCAGCAGCCAAGATTTCGCAGGCTTCCAAGAGACCCAGTACTTC	CASSQDFAGFQETQYF
TRBJ2-5	NA	few	TRBV7-9	TGTGCCAGCAGCTCTAGCCCTAGAGGGTACCAAGAGACCCAGTACTTC	CASSSSPRGYQETQYF
TRBJ2-1	TRBD2	NA	TRBV29-1	TGCAGCGTTCTGGTGGGACTAGCGGACATAAGGGGGCAGTTCTTC	CSVLVGLADIRGQFF